The 10 T cell receptor beta chains below come from one sample, sequenced in a study of neurological immune-mediated disorders. Time point indicated: longitudinal time-point 1 (baseline). TCRdb re-derived calls from the 5' RACE reads in MiXCR, one entry per CDR3 protein. Of some 38,000 distinct CDR3 sequences in the sample, less than 3.5% were seen once. The sample consisted of PBMCs. The receptor source for this set is a woman aged 60-75 years with multiple sclerosis.

This clonotype was detected ten times or more. The chain carries TRBV20-1 and TRBJ1-3; D is undetermined. CDR1 and CDR2 from the germline V gene are DFQATT and SNEGSKA (reference sequence). Trimming took 0 bases from V and 0 from J, leaving 9 bases between them. This CDR3 contains 15 residues. DNA for the CDR3: TGCAGTGCTAGAGATATGGCACTCTCTGGAAACACCATATATTTT. It encodes CSARDMALSGNTIYF.

This clonotype was observed many times. This chain uses TRBV5-1 with TRBJ2-7; D may be TRBD1 or TRBD2 (5 bases each). With 0 bases removed from V and 9 bases from J, the gap between germline ends came to 16 bases. The CDR3 has 14 amino acids. Germline-derived CDR1 and CDR2 are SGHRS and YFSETQ. DNA of the CDR3: TGCGCCAGCAGCTTGGGGGACGTTGAAGGAGGGCAGTACTTC. It encodes CASSLGDVEGGQYF.

This clonotype was counted many times. The CDR3: CATSRDQGSSYEQYF. The CDR3 bases are TGTGCCACCAGCAGAGACCAAGGGAGCTCCTACGAGCAGTACTTC. The rearrangement uses TRBV15 and TRBJ2-7; D perhaps matches TRBD2 (5 bases). The CDR3 extends over 15 amino acids. V was clipped by 0 bases and J by 0 bases, with 9 bases between them. Germline V gene sequence: CDR1 LNHNV, CDR2 YYDKDF (reference sequence).

This clonotype was recorded at least ten times. The chain links TRBV6-1 to TRBJ2-7; no firm D call. CDR1 is MNHNS and CDR2 is SASEGT in the germline V gene. The CDR3 is 13 amino acids. V shed 5 bases and J shed 2 bases, with 10 bases lying between them. CDR3 loop: CASSSFAAYEQYF. The CDR3 coding sequence is TGTGCCAGCAGTTCTTTTGCGGCCTACGAGCAGTACTTC.

This clonotype came up many times. The rearrangement joins TRBV28 to TRBJ2-7; 8 nucleotides agree with TRBD2. The CDR3 length is 15 residues. V shed 6 bases and J 1 base; nucleotides not matched to a gene: 8. Per the germline V gene, CDR1 is MDHEN and CDR2 is SYDVKM. Here the CDR3 reads CASREPLAGSYEQYF. The CDR3 coding sequence is TGTGCCAGCAGGGAGCCTCTAGCGGGTTCCTACGAGCAGTACTTC.

This clonotype is judged medium-sized. The chain combines TRBV20-1 with TRBJ2-5; the match to TRBD1 covers 9 bases. V lost 3 bases to trimming and J lost 4 bases; unmatched junction nucleotides: 3. This CDR3 region has 13 residues. Germline values: CDR1 DFQATT, CDR2 SNEGSKA (reference sequence). CDR3 amino acids: CSARGQGRETQYF. In DNA form, the CDR3 reads TGCAGTGCTAGGGGACAGGGAAGAGAGACCCAGTACTTC.

This clonotype was picked up many times. The chain combines TRBV20-1 with TRBJ2-3; D remains unclear. The CDR3 is 15 amino acids. Germline V gene sequence: CDR1 DFQATT, CDR2 SNEGSKA (reference sequence). V lost 3 bases and J 5 bases, leaving 18 bases between the germline ends. As DNA, the CDR3 is TGCAGTGCTAGCCAGGACCCTCCCGACGGAGATACGCAGTATTTT. This encodes CSASQDPPDGDTQYF.

This clonotype was recorded at least ten times. V gene TRBV5-1 combines with J gene TRBJ2-7, with 11 bases lining up with TRBD1. V lost 4 bases and J lost 0; bases outside the gene matches: 6. The CDR3 loop spans 16 amino acids. Germline lookup yields CDR1 SGHRS and CDR2 YFSETQ. DNA for the CDR3: TGCGCCAGCAGCCCGACCGGGACAGGGGGCTCCTACGAGCAGTACTTC. It translates to CASSPTGTGGSYEQYF.

This clonotype has at least ten counts. The chain recombines TRBV5-5 with TRBJ2-7; the match to TRBD2 covers 7 bases. CDR1 and CDR2 from the germline V gene are SGHKS and YYEKEE (reference sequence). The CDR3 sequence is 15 residues long. With 2 bases clipped from V and 4 bases from J, the junction kept 9 bases outside the gene matches. In nucleotides, the CDR3 is TGTGCCAGCAGCTTAACGGGGGGATCGCCTTACGAGCAGTACTTC. It translates to CASSLTGGSPYEQYF.

The rearrangement joins TRBV7-2 to TRBJ1-5; perhaps TRBD1 as D (5 bases). The CDR3 length is 16 residues. Per the germline V gene, CDR1 is SGHTA and CDR2 is FQGNSA. Trimming took 0 bases from V and 6 from J, leaving 15 bases between them. CDR3 loop: CASSLAGLPGTQPQHF. As DNA, the CDR3 is TGTGCCAGCAGCTTAGCTGGTTTGCCAGGGACTCAGCCCCAGCATTTT.